Listed below are T cell receptor beta chains from one sample, sequenced in a study of blood T cells in healthy people across ages. TCRdb reprocessed the 5' RACE reads with MiXCR, giving one entry per CDR3 protein. The table lists 800,000 to 1,300,000 distinct CDR3 sequences, 20% to 25% of them singletons. Another study also made use of these data, one on T cells of mothers and their children.

Sequenced sample: blood. The receptors here all came from a girl aged 2 to 10 in good health. The CDR3 runs from the conserved cysteine through the conserved F or W. The D gene is left open where the match is weak. Not all rows give a size; the values are once, few, many and, for expanded clones, a class.

d_gene: TRBD2; abundance: -; v_gene: TRBV5-1; j_gene: TRBJ2-7; CDR3aa: CASSLAQGAGAVYEQYF; CDR3nt: TGCGCCAGCAGCTTGGCACAAGGGGCGGGAGCAGTCTACGAGCAGTACTTC
d_gene: TRBD2; abundance: few; v_gene: TRBV29-1; j_gene: TRBJ2-3; CDR3aa: CSVSGGATQYF; CDR3nt: TGCAGCGTTTCGGGGGGAGCTACGCAGTATTTT
d_gene: -; abundance: -; v_gene: TRBV6-1; j_gene: TRBJ1-2; CDR3aa: CANSDSSYGYTF; CDR3nt: TGTGCCAACAGTGACTCCAGCTATGGCTACACCTTC
d_gene: -; abundance: -; v_gene: TRBV27; j_gene: TRBJ2-1; CDR3aa: CASRSNRYNEQFF; CDR3nt: TGTGCCAGCAGATCCAACAGGTACAATGAGCAGTTCTTC
d_gene: -; abundance: -; v_gene: TRBV12-3/TRBV12-4; j_gene: TRBJ1-5; CDR3aa: CASSIFRDDQPQHF; CDR3nt: TGTGCCAGCAGTATATTCAGGGACGACCAGCCCCAGCATTTT
d_gene: -; abundance: few; v_gene: TRBV7-9; j_gene: TRBJ2-7; CDR3aa: CASSPQSGGMSYEQYF; CDR3nt: TGTGCCAGCAGCCCCCAGAGTGGGGGGATGTCCTACGAGCAGTACTTC
d_gene: -; abundance: -; v_gene: TRBV4-1; j_gene: TRBJ1-3; CDR3aa: CASSQLFGNTIYF; CDR3nt: TGCGCCAGCAGCCAACTATTTGGAAACACCATATATTTT
d_gene: TRBD1; abundance: -; v_gene: TRBV29-1; j_gene: TRBJ1-2; CDR3aa: CSAGGGTGDGYTF; CDR3nt: TGCAGCGCTGGGGGTGGGACAGGAGACGGCTACACCTTC
d_gene: -; abundance: -; v_gene: TRBV6-1; j_gene: TRBJ2-1; CDR3aa: CASSEIGRGEQFF; CDR3nt: TGTGCCAGCAGTGAAATTGGTCGGGGTGAGCAGTTCTTC
d_gene: TRBD2; abundance: -; v_gene: TRBV20-1; j_gene: TRBJ2-1; CDR3aa: CSARNYGGDNEQFF; CDR3nt: TGCAGTGCTAGAAACTACGGGGGGGACAATGAGCAGTTCTTC
d_gene: TRBD2; abundance: -; v_gene: TRBV27; j_gene: TRBJ2-5; CDR3aa: CASSLPGAAREIQETQYF; CDR3nt: TGTGCCAGCAGTCTACCCGGGGCGGCGCGGGAGATCCAAGAGACCCAGTACTTC
d_gene: -; abundance: few; v_gene: TRBV11-2; j_gene: TRBJ1-2; CDR3aa: CASSSDTLNYGYTF; CDR3nt: TGTGCCAGCAGCTCGGACACCCTTAACTATGGCTACACCTTC
d_gene: TRBD1; abundance: few; v_gene: TRBV3-1; j_gene: TRBJ1-4; CDR3aa: CASRRTGGSEKLFF; CDR3nt: TGTGCCAGCAGGAGGACAGGGGGCTCGGAAAAACTGTTTTTT
d_gene: -; abundance: many; v_gene: TRBV6-5; j_gene: TRBJ2-1; CDR3aa: CASSPGPSSYNEQFF; CDR3nt: TGTGCCAGCAGTCCAGGCCCAAGCTCCTACAATGAGCAGTTCTTC
d_gene: -; abundance: few; v_gene: TRBV20-1; j_gene: TRBJ2-7; CDR3aa: CSAFQRLGPEQHF; CDR3nt: TGCAGTGCTTTCCAGAGACTAGGGCCCGAGCAGCACTTC
d_gene: -; abundance: -; v_gene: TRBV29-1; j_gene: TRBJ2-3; CDR3aa: CSVDWQSTDTQYF; CDR3nt: TGCAGCGTTGATTGGCAGAGCACAGATACGCAGTATTTT
d_gene: -; abundance: -; v_gene: TRBV12-5; j_gene: TRBJ2-1; CDR3aa: CASVANNEQFF; CDR3nt: TGTGCTAGTGTCGCGAACAATGAGCAGTTCTTC
d_gene: -; abundance: -; v_gene: TRBV6-6; j_gene: TRBJ1-2; CDR3aa: CASSYLADYGYTF; CDR3nt: TGTGCCAGCAGTTACCTGGCAGACTATGGCTACACCTTC
d_gene: TRBD2; abundance: few; v_gene: TRBV7-9; j_gene: TRBJ2-1; CDR3aa: CASLTGTSGSHYNEQFF; CDR3nt: TGTGCCAGCCTCACTGGGACTAGCGGGTCCCACTACAATGAGCAGTTCTTC
d_gene: TRBD1; abundance: -; v_gene: TRBV6-1; j_gene: TRBJ2-1; CDR3aa: CASSDKRWDSEQFF; CDR3nt: TGTGCCAGCAGTGACAAGCGATGGGACAGTGAGCAGTTCTTC
d_gene: -; abundance: -; v_gene: TRBV18; j_gene: TRBJ2-7; CDR3aa: CASSPPGTGRKYEQYF; CDR3nt: TGTGCCAGCTCACCACCTGGAACAGGGCGTAAGTACGAGCAGTACTTC
d_gene: -; abundance: -; v_gene: TRBV3-1; j_gene: TRBJ2-7; CDR3aa: CASSQEKAGPTYEQYF; CDR3nt: TGTGCCAGCAGCCAAGAAAAGGCAGGGCCTACCTACGAGCAGTACTTC
d_gene: TRBD2; abundance: -; v_gene: TRBV7-9; j_gene: TRBJ2-1; CDR3aa: CASSLVIAGVNEQFF; CDR3nt: TGTGCCAGCAGCTTAGTGATAGCGGGGGTCAATGAGCAGTTCTTC
d_gene: -; abundance: once; v_gene: TRBV12-3/TRBV12-4; j_gene: TRBJ2-7; CDR3aa: CASRPNTGEQYF; CDR3nt: TGTGCCAGCAGACCCAACACAGGGGAGCAGTACTTC
d_gene: TRBD1; abundance: few; v_gene: TRBV27; j_gene: TRBJ2-7; CDR3aa: CASNRQGGYSEQYF; CDR3nt: TGTGCCAGCAACCGACAGGGGGGGTACAGCGAGCAGTACTTC
d_gene: TRBD1; abundance: -; v_gene: TRBV5-5; j_gene: TRBJ2-2; CDR3aa: CASSFGQANTGELFF; CDR3nt: TGTGCCAGCAGCTTCGGACAGGCGAACACCGGGGAGCTGTTTTTT
d_gene: TRBD2; abundance: few; v_gene: TRBV7-9; j_gene: TRBJ2-7; CDR3aa: CASSPRIAGGIDNDEQYF; CDR3nt: TGTGCCAGCAGCCCCCGCATAGCGGGGGGGATTGACAACGACGAGCAGTACTTC
d_gene: -; abundance: few; v_gene: TRBV29-1; j_gene: TRBJ2-2; CDR3aa: CSVPGGTDLGAGELFF; CDR3nt: TGCAGCGTTCCCGGAGGTACGGATTTAGGGGCCGGGGAGCTGTTTTTT
d_gene: -; abundance: -; v_gene: TRBV3-1; j_gene: TRBJ2-4; CDR3aa: CVSSQGRAGNIQYF; CDR3nt: TGTGTCAGCAGCCAGGGACGTGCCGGGAACATTCAGTACTTC
d_gene: -; abundance: -; v_gene: TRBV24-1; j_gene: TRBJ2-1; CDR3aa: CATSDFYSGSYNEQFF; CDR3nt: TGTGCCACCAGTGATTTTTACTCTGGCTCCTACAATGAGCAGTTCTTC
d_gene: TRBD1; abundance: -; v_gene: TRBV5-1; j_gene: TRBJ1-1; CDR3aa: CASSTDRLINTEAFF; CDR3nt: TGCGCCAGCAGCACGGACAGGCTGATAAACACTGAAGCTTTCTTT
d_gene: -; abundance: -; v_gene: TRBV6-2/TRBV6-3; j_gene: TRBJ2-3; CDR3aa: CASSTWADTQYF; CDR3nt: TGTGCCAGCAGCACGTGGGCAGATACGCAGTATTTT
d_gene: -; abundance: few; v_gene: TRBV12-3/TRBV12-4; j_gene: TRBJ1-4; CDR3aa: CASRSRAVHNEKLFF; CDR3nt: TGTGCCAGCAGGTCGAGGGCGGTTCATAATGAAAAACTGTTTTTT
d_gene: -; abundance: few; v_gene: TRBV4-1; j_gene: TRBJ1-1; CDR3aa: CASKVQGDTEAFF; CDR3nt: TGCGCCAGTAAGGTCCAAGGGGACACTGAAGCTTTCTTT
d_gene: -; abundance: -; v_gene: TRBV6-2/TRBV6-3; j_gene: TRBJ2-1; CDR3aa: CASSDRKGTNEQFF; CDR3nt: TGTGCCAGCAGTGACCGGAAGGGTACAAATGAGCAGTTCTTC
d_gene: -; abundance: -; v_gene: TRBV6-5; j_gene: TRBJ1-5; CDR3aa: CASSYSNYQPQHF; CDR3nt: TGTGCCAGCAGTTACTCGAATTATCAGCCCCAGCATTTT
d_gene: -; abundance: once; v_gene: TRBV5-1; j_gene: TRBJ2-7; CDR3aa: CASSSPFVLGEEEQYF; CDR3nt: TGCGCCAGCAGCTCCCCCTTTGTGCTGGGGGAGGAGGAGCAGTACTTC
d_gene: TRBD1; abundance: -; v_gene: TRBV5-1; j_gene: TRBJ2-7; CDR3aa: CTSSLGVQQGPSGQYF; CDR3nt: TGCACCAGCAGCTTGGGCGTCCAACAGGGGCCCTCGGGGCAGTACTTC
d_gene: -; abundance: few; v_gene: TRBV7-9; j_gene: TRBJ2-7; CDR3aa: CASSFWGLFYEQYF; CDR3nt: TGTGCCAGCAGCTTTTGGGGGTTGTTCTACGAGCAGTACTTC
d_gene: -; abundance: -; v_gene: TRBV5-1; j_gene: TRBJ1-2; CDR3aa: CASSLEGQDYGYTF; CDR3nt: TGCGCCAGCAGCTTGGAGGGGCAGGACTATGGCTACACCTTC